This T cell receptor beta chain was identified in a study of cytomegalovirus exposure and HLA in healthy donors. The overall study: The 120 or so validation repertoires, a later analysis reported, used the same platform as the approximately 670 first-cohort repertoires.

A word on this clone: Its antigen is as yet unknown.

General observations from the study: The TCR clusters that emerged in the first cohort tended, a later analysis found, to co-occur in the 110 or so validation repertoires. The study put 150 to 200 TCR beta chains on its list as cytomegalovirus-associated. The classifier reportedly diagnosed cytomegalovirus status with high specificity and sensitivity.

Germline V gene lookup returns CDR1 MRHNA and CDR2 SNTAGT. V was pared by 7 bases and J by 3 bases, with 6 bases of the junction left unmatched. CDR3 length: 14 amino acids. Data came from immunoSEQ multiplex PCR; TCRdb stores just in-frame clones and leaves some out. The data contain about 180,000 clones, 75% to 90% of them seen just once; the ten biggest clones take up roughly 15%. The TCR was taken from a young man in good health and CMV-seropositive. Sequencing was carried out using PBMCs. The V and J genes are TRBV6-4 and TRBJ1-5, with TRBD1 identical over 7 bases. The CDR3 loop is CASKDRRDNQPQHF. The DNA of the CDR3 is TGTGCCAGCAAGGACAGGCGTGACAATCAGCCCCAGCATTTT.